The 2 T cell receptor beta chains in this list originate from one sample, sequenced in a study of shared clonotypes between healthy human individuals. The assay was immunoSEQ multiplex PCR, and TCRdb's table has in-frame clones only and misses some. The data contain about 2 million clones, 90% to 95% of them singletons. Material for sequencing was naive CD4+ T cells sorted from blood. The subset was: CD45RA+ positively selected. The receptors stem from a man aged 18-30 years in good health.

The gene calls are TRBV6-6 and TRBJ1-1, with TRBD1 as a possible D gene (5 bases). The CDR3 covers 15 residues. CDR1 MNHNY and CDR2 SVGAGI come from the germline V gene (reference sequence). V lost 5 bases to trimming and J lost 1 base, with 14 bases between them. DNA for the CDR3: TGTGCCAGCAGTCTCCCAGCGGGGGGGAACACTGAAGCTTTCTTT. The encoded protein is CASSLPAGGNTEAFF.

This clone occurred a few times. The CDR3 spells CASRPGQPASPLHF. The CDR3 DNA reads as TGTGCCAGCAGACCCGGACAGCCTGCTTCACCCCTCCACTTT. The chain has TRBV6-1 and TRBJ1-6; TRBD1 might be the D (6 bases). The length of the CDR3 is 14 residues. Germline CDR1 reads MNHNS; CDR2 reads SASEGT. Trimming stripped 6 bases from V and 9 bases from J, with 15 bases between.